This entry lists 25 T cell receptor beta chains sequenced from one sample in a study of blood T cell repertoires in COVID-19. Clones were sequenced by immunoSEQ multiplex PCR, and TCRdb holds only the in-frame ones, with some missing. The sample yields approximately 65,000 clones, 80% to 90% seen once. Sequenced input: peripheral blood. All receptors come from a woman in her forties or fifties with active COVID-19.

The chain uses TRBV29-1 and TRBJ2-7; weak D call: TRBD1 (5 bases). Germline CDR1 is SQVTM and CDR2 is ANQGSEA. V lost 5 bases and J lost 0, with 14 bases in between. This CDR3 has 14 residues. Here the CDR3 DNA reads TGCAGCGTTCGAGACAGAACACTCTCCTACGAGCAGTACTTC. Translated, it gives CSVRDRTLSYEQYF.

This chain connects TRBV9 to TRBJ2-1; perhaps TRBD2 as D (5 bases). There are 16 residues in the CDR3. Looked up from germline, CDR1 is SGDLS and CDR2 is YYNGEE. V was cut by 1 base and J by 0 bases, with 11 bases left in between. The CDR3 spells CASSVSGLSSYNEQFF. The CDR3 DNA follows: TGTGCCAGCAGCGTAAGCGGATTAAGCTCCTACAATGAGCAGTTCTTC.

A few counts support this clone. This chain uses TRBV7-8 with TRBJ1-5; 9 nucleotides agree with TRBD1. Looked up from germline, CDR1 is SGHVS and CDR2 is FQNEAQ. The CDR3 is 16 amino acids. With V trimmed by 3 bases and J by 2 bases, 5 bases remained unmatched. The CDR3 region has the DNA TGTGCCAGCAGCTTTTTCAGACAGGGGGGCAATCAGCCCCAGCATTTT. It translates to CASSFFRQGGNQPQHF.

V gene TRBV18 combines with J gene TRBJ1-1; maybe TRBD1 (6 bases). V was cut by 5 bases and J by 2 bases, with 15 bases left in between. Looked up from germline, CDR1 is KGHSH and CDR2 is LQKENI. The CDR3 loop spans 15 amino acids. The CDR3 DNA follows: TGTGCCAGCTCAAGCAACAGGGACCCCAACACTGAAGCTTTCTTT. Protein: CASSSNRDPNTEAFF.

This chain connects TRBV19 to TRBJ1-6, with a possible D match to TRBD1 (6 bases). V shed 4 bases and J shed 3 bases, with 13 bases lying between them. CDR3 length: 16 residues. Germline V gene lookup returns CDR1 LNHDA and CDR2 SQIVND (reference sequence). The CDR3 sequence: CASSTQGENYNSPLHF. The CDR3 nucleotides are TGTGCCAGTAGTACACAGGGTGAAAACTATAATTCACCCCTCCACTTT.

J is TRBJ2-7 and V is TRBV19; a possible D gene is TRBD2 (6 bases). This CDR3 spans 17 amino acids. The germline V gene has CDR1 LNHDA and CDR2 SQIVND (reference sequence). With 11 bases removed from V and 1 base from J, the gap between germline ends came to 27 bases. CDR3 residues: CASNPGGIKGTSYEQYF. CDR3 nucleotides: TGTGCCTCAAACCCCGGGGGAATCAAGGGTACGTCCTACGAGCAGTACTTC.

The chain combines TRBV2 with TRBJ1-1; D is perhaps TRBD1 (6 bases). The CDR3 has 15 residues. V was cut by 7 bases and J by 5 bases, with 20 bases left in between. CDR1 is SNHLY, CDR2 FYNNEI, per germline. In nucleotides, the CDR3 is TGTGCCAGCAATCCGGCAGGGGTCTCGGGTACTGAAGCTTTCTTT. Its protein product is CASNPAGVSGTEAFF.

This clone was detected many times. CDR3 DNA sequence: TGCAGCGTGGACAGGGTCACAGATACGCAGTATTTT. Amino acids: CSVDRVTDTQYF. The rearrangement joins TRBV29-1 to TRBJ2-3; 8 nucleotides match TRBD1. The ends lost 6 bases at V and 2 bases at J; junction bases unmatched: 1. The CDR3 loop spans 12 amino acids. Germline CDR1 and CDR2: SQVTM and ANQGSEA.

The CDR3 loop is CASSKDASGSYNEQFF. DNA for the CDR3: TGTGCCAGTAGTAAGGATGCTAGCGGATCCTACAATGAGCAGTTCTTC. The chain uses TRBV19 and TRBJ2-1; 7 bases agree with TRBD2. This CDR3 contains 16 residues. The germline V gene has CDR1 LNHDA and CDR2 SQIVND (reference sequence). Trimming took 4 bases from V and 1 from J; bases not matched to a gene: 7. The entire variable domain, with the rest obtained from reference TRBV19 and TRBJ2-1, is as follows: DGGITQSPKYLFRKEGQNVTLSCEQNLNHDAMYWYRQDPGQGLRLIYYSQIVNDFQKGDIAEGYSVSREKKESFPLTVTSAQKNPTAFYLCASSKDASGSYNEQFFGPGTRLTVL.

The V and J genes are TRBV30 and TRBJ2-5, with D possibly being TRBD1 (6 bases). V was trimmed by 4 bases and J by 5 bases, leaving 11 bases between them. Germline CDR1 reads GTSNPN; CDR2 reads SVGIG (reference sequence). CDR3 length: 12 amino acids. The CDR3 region has the DNA TGTGCCTGGAAACAGGGTGGGGAGACCCAGTACTTC. Translated, it gives CAWKQGGETQYF.

Only one count was recorded for this clone. V is TRBV6-4 and J is TRBJ1-1; 11 nucleotides line up with TRBD1. Germline assignment: CDR1 MRHNA and CDR2 SNTAGT. The CDR3 length is 15 residues. Losses at the gene ends were 4 bases for V and 4 bases for J; bases not matched to a gene: 5. CDR3 sequence reads: CASSVGDRGGTEAFF. CDR3 sequence (DNA): TGTGCCAGCAGTGTCGGGGACAGGGGGGGCACTGAAGCTTTCTTT.

V gene TRBV25-1 combines with J gene TRBJ1-1; 9 nucleotides match TRBD1. The junction had 6 bases not matched to a gene; V was cut back by 5 bases and J by 5 bases. CDR1 is MGHDK and CDR2 is SYGVNS in the germline V gene. CDR3 size: 14 residues. The CDR3: CASSLTGGLTEAFF. Here the CDR3 DNA reads TGTGCCAGCAGTCTTACAGGGGGCCTAACTGAAGCTTTCTTT.

This sequence joins TRBV10-3 and TRBJ1-5; 9 nucleotides line up with TRBD1. Germline CDR1 ENHRY, CDR2 SYGVKD. The CDR3 length is 15 residues. V shed 3 bases and J 5 bases; nucleotides not matched to a gene: 5. The CDR3, as DNA: TGTGCCATCAGTGATTCGGACAGGGGCTATCAGCCCCAGCATTTT. As protein: CAISDSDRGYQPQHF.

The rearrangement joins TRBV5-1 to TRBJ1-6; D possibly corresponds to TRBD1 (6 bases). Per germline, CDR1 SGHRS and CDR2 YFSETQ. The V and J ends lost 3 bases and 6 bases respectively, with 13 bases between them. This CDR3 comprises 15 residues. CDR3 sequence reads: CASSSSRDTNSPLHF. CDR3 sequence (DNA): TGCGCCAGCAGCTCCTCCCGGGACACTAATTCACCCCTCCACTTT. Supplemented by reference TRBV5-1 and TRBJ1-6, the full variable domain reads KAGVTQTPRYLIKTRGQQVTLSCSPISGHRSVSWYQQTPGQGLQFLFEYFSETQRNKGNFPGRFSGRQFSNSRSEMNVSTLELGDSALYLCASSSSRDTNSPLHFGNGTRLTVT.

CDR3 region: CASSERTGGYGYTF. CDR3 bases: TGTGCCAGCAGCGAGCGGACAGGTGGCTATGGCTACACCTTC. The rearrangement joins TRBV9 to TRBJ1-2; 7 bases map to TRBD1. V was clipped by 3 bases and J by 4 bases; unmatched bases: 6. This CDR3 contains 14 residues. The germline gives CDR1 SGDLS, CDR2 YYNGEE. Variable domain in full (rest from reference TRBV9 and TRBJ1-2): DSGVTQTPKHLITATGQRVTLRCSPRSGDLSVYWYQQSLDQGLQFLIQYYNGEERAKGNILERFSAQQFPDLHSELNLSSLELGDSALYFCASSERTGGYGYTFGSGTRLTVV.

The chain links TRBV7-8 to TRBJ2-3; TRBD2 agrees at 14 bases. V lost 1 base to trimming and J lost 6 bases; unmatched junction nucleotides: 0. Germline values: CDR1 SGHVS, CDR2 FQNEAQ. The CDR3 covers 15 residues. In DNA, the CDR3 is TGTGCCAGCAGCTTAGGGACTAGCGGGGGGGATACGCAGTATTTT. Encoded protein: CASSLGTSGGDTQYF.

The V call is TRBV14, the J call TRBJ2-3; a weak D match, TRBD1 (5 bases). Germline values: CDR1 SGHDN, CDR2 FVKESK. Trimming cost V 1 base and J 2 bases, with 10 bases left between them. This CDR3 spans 15 amino acids. CDR3 DNA: TGTGCCAGCAGCCAAGCCAGGGTTATCACAGATACGCAGTATTTT. Translated, it gives CASSQARVITDTQYF.

The V gene is TRBV2, the J gene TRBJ1-2; 9 positions match TRBD1. CDR1 is SNHLY, CDR2 FYNNEI, per germline. The V and J ends lost 7 bases and 3 bases, in that order; junction bases with no gene match: 9. The CDR3 loop spans 15 amino acids. Here the CDR3 reads CASTMNRGRYYGYTF. CDR3 in DNA: TGTGCCAGCACCATGAACAGGGGGCGGTACTATGGCTACACCTTC. Full variable domain (rest looked up from reference TRBV2 and TRBJ1-2): EPEVTQTPSHQVTQMGQEVILRCVPISNHLYFYWYRQILGQKVEFLVSFYNNEISEKSEIFDDQFSVERPDGSNFTLKIRSTKLEDSAMYFCASTMNRGRYYGYTFGSGTRLTVV.

V and J are TRBV28 and TRBJ2-3; 12 nucleotides align to TRBD1. The CDR3 extends over 16 amino acids. With 5 bases clipped from V and 4 bases from J, the junction kept 7 bases outside the gene matches. Per germline, CDR1 MDHEN and CDR2 SYDVKM. CDR3 protein: CASSPGTGGASDTQYF. In DNA, the CDR3 is TGTGCCAGCAGTCCAGGGACAGGGGGCGCCTCAGATACGCAGTATTTT. The entire variable domain, with the rest obtained from reference TRBV28 and TRBJ2-3, is as follows: DVKVTQSSRYLVKRTGEKVFLECVQDMDHENMFWYRQDPGLGLRLIYFSYDVKMKEKGDIPEGYSVSREKKERFSLILESASTNQTSMYLCASSPGTGGASDTQYFGPGTRLTVL.

This clone has only one observation. The chain carries TRBV29-1 and TRBJ2-3; 11 nucleotides line up with TRBD1. The CDR3 spans 15 residues. Trimming took 6 bases from V and 0 from J; bases not matched to a gene: 5. CDR1 is SQVTM and CDR2 is ANQGSEA in the germline V gene. CDR3 loop: CSVAGTGGSTDTQYF. The CDR3 DNA reads TGCAGCGTAGCTGGGACAGGGGGAAGCACAGATACGCAGTATTTT.

V usage is TRBV5-1 and J usage is TRBJ1-5; the match to TRBD1 covers 10 bases. Germline V CDR1 and CDR2: SGHRS, YFSETQ. The junction had 5 bases not matched to a gene; V was cut back by 4 bases and J by 4 bases. The CDR3 has 15 amino acids. CDR3 region: CASSLGQGGNQPQHF. The CDR3, as DNA: TGCGCCAGCAGCCTAGGACAGGGGGGGAATCAGCCCCAGCATTTT.

The V and J genes are TRBV24-1 and TRBJ2-1; 11 nucleotides match TRBD2. Looked up from germline, CDR1 is KGHDR and CDR2 is SFDVKD. With 4 bases clipped from V and 5 bases from J, the junction kept 6 bases outside the gene matches. This CDR3 spans 16 amino acids. CDR3 sequence reads: CATSDPASGRNNEQFF. The CDR3 DNA reads TGTGCCACCAGTGACCCCGCTAGCGGGAGGAACAATGAGCAGTTCTTC.

The chain links TRBV2 to TRBJ2-5, with 8 nucleotides matching TRBD2. V lost 6 bases and J lost 10; bases outside the gene matches: 16. The CDR3 has 15 residues. Germline CDR1 reads SNHLY; CDR2 reads FYNNEI. The CDR3 DNA follows: TGTGCCAGCAGGGATACTAGCGGTTCAGCGGGGAGCCAGTACTTC. As protein: CASRDTSGSAGSQYF. Complete variable domain (other parts from reference TRBV2 and TRBJ2-5): EPEVTQTPSHQVTQMGQEVILRCVPISNHLYFYWYRQILGQKVEFLVSFYNNEISEKSEIFDDQFSVERPDGSNFTLKIRSTKLEDSAMYFCASRDTSGSAGSQYFGPGTRLLVL.

The J gene is TRBJ2-7, the V gene TRBV19; 9 positions match TRBD2. Germline trimming cut 5 bases from V and 0 bases from J; bases unmatched to any gene: 2. Germline assignment: CDR1 LNHDA and CDR2 SQIVND (reference sequence). The CDR3 contains 14 residues. CDR3 nucleotides: TGTGCCAGTAGTGGCGGGAGGGCCTCCTACGAGCAGTACTTC. Translating it yields CASSGGRASYEQYF.

The chain recombines TRBV19 with TRBJ1-1; 9 bases align to TRBD1. Germline CDR1 LNHDA, CDR2 SQIVND (reference sequence). This CDR3 spans 14 amino acids. The ends lost 5 bases at V and 5 bases at J; junction bases unmatched: 6. The DNA for the CDR3 is TGTGCCAGTAGTTCGGGACAGGGATGGACTGAAGCTTTCTTT. Translating it yields CASSSGQGWTEAFF.